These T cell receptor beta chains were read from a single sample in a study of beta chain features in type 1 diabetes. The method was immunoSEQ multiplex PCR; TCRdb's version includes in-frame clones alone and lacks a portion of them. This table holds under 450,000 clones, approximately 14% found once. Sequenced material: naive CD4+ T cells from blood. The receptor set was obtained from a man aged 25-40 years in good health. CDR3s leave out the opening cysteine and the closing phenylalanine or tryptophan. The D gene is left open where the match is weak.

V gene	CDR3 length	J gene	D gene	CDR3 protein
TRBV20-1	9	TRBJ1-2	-	SVGAGYGYT
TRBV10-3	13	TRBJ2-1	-	AISATGSSYNEQF
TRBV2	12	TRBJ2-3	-	ASTSQLHTDTQY
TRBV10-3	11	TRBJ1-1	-	AISVKGGTEAF
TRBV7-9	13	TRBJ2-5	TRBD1	ASSLGTGEGETQY
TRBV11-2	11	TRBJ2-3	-	ASSPSQGDTQY
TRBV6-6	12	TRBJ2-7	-	ASSYGPTSYEQY
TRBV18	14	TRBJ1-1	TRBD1	ASSPRIGGLNTEAF
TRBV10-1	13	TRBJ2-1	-	ASSSSLSSYNEQF
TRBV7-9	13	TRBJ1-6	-	ASSLSSPGYSPLH
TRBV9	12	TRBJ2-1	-	ASSVDMPINEQF
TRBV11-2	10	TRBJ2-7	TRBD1	ASSLYGTGVY